Listed here are 26 T cell receptor beta chains from one sample, sequenced in a study of T cells after somatic rescue of genetic block. The data were produced by immunoSEQ multiplex PCR, yet TCRdb's version contains in-frame clones alone and is incomplete. The sample includes 45,000 to 55,000 clones, about 96% of them seen just once. Sequencing used peripheral blood mononuclear cells (PBMCs). These receptors were taken from a child less than two years old.

The chain joins TRBV19 to TRBJ2-5; D perhaps matches TRBD1 (6 bases). V lost 2 bases to trimming and J lost 5 bases, with 18 bases between them. This CDR3 comprises 16 residues. The germline CDR1 and CDR2 sequences are LNHDA and SQIVND (reference sequence). Here the CDR3 reads CASSIHRVFLRETQYF. The DNA of the CDR3 is TGTGCCAGTAGTATACACAGGGTTTTCCTGCGGGAGACCCAGTACTTC.

The chain uses TRBV7-9 and TRBJ1-4, with a weak D call TRBD1 (6 bases). The CDR3 length is 13 residues. V gave up 11 bases and J gave up 2 bases, with 12 bases separating them. Germline CDR1 SEHNR, CDR2 FQNEAQ (reference sequence). As DNA, the CDR3 is TGTGCCTCTACAGGGTTTACTAATGAAAAACTGTTTTTT. Its translation: CASTGFTNEKLFF.

The chain has TRBV6-1 and TRBJ2-5; 10 bases align to TRBD2. Germline V gene data show CDR1 as MNHNS and CDR2 as SASEGT. CDR3 length: 15 amino acids. Trimming removed 4 bases from V and 5 bases from J; junction bases left unmatched: 7. The CDR3 nucleotides are TGTGCCAGCAGTGGGACTAGCGGAACGGGGGAGACCCAGTACTTC. It is translated as CASSGTSGTGETQYF.

The V call is TRBV7-9, the J call TRBJ2-5; either TRBD1 or TRBD2 may supply D (5 bases each). Trimming took off 6 bases at V and 5 bases at J, with 13 bases between the two ends. This CDR3 spans 13 amino acids. Looked up from germline, CDR1 is SEHNR and CDR2 is FQNEAQ (reference sequence). CDR3 DNA: TGTGCCAGCAGACCCCTTGGGACCGAGACCCAGTACTTC. It yields the protein CASRPLGTETQYF. The full variable domain, rest sourced from reference TRBV7-9 and TRBJ2-5, is DTGVSQNPRHKITKRGQNVTFRCDPISEHNRLYWYRQTLGQGPEFLTYFQNEAQLEKSRLLSDRFSAERPKGSFSTLEIQRTEQGDSAMYLCASRPLGTETQYFGPGTRLLVL.

This sequence joins TRBV6-1 and TRBJ1-3; perhaps TRBD1 as D (5 bases). The CDR3 is 15 amino acids. Trimming shortened V by 2 bases and J by 4 bases, and 12 bases separated the two germline ends. Germline assignment: CDR1 MNHNS and CDR2 SASEGT. DNA for the CDR3: TGTGCCAGCAGTGAATGGGGGAGCGGCGGAAACACCATATATTTT. Residues: CASSEWGSGGNTIYF.

This chain connects TRBV13 to TRBJ2-5; TRBD1 might be the D (5 bases). V lost 1 base to trimming and J lost 5 bases, with 8 bases between them. Germline assignment: CDR1 PRHDT and CDR2 FYEKMQ (reference sequence). This CDR3 is 13 amino acids long. The CDR3: CASSLEGLETQYF. CDR3 in DNA: TGTGCCAGCAGCTTAGAGGGGTTGGAGACCCAGTACTTC.

J is TRBJ2-2 and V is TRBV21-1; TRBD2 is the table's D call, not checked against the DNA. TRBV21-1 is a recognized pseudogene. The CDR3 consists of 15 residues. Here the CDR3 reads CASRGLAGDTGELFF. Here the CDR3 DNA reads TGTGCCAGCAGGGGCCTCGCGGGAGACACCGGGGAGCTGTTTTTT.

The V gene is TRBV7-8, the J gene TRBJ1-2; possibly TRBD1 for D (5 bases). This CDR3 spans 15 amino acids. Trimming stripped 1 base from V and 4 bases from J, with 13 bases between. CDR1 and CDR2 (germline): SGHVS, FQNEAQ. The CDR3 sequence: CASSLEPGPSYGYTF. Written as DNA, the CDR3 is TGTGCCAGCAGCTTAGAGCCGGGACCGAGCTATGGCTACACCTTC.

This sequence joins TRBV28 and TRBJ2-1; possibly TRBD1 for D (5 bases). Germline-derived CDR1 and CDR2 are MDHEN and SYDVKM. V was trimmed by 8 bases and J by 5 bases, leaving 25 bases between them. CDR3 length: 17 residues. Here the CDR3 DNA reads TGTGCCAGCCCCCTCAAGGGGCGCGTGGGGCCGAACAATGAGCAGTTCTTC. Encoded protein: CASPLKGRVGPNNEQFF.

V is TRBV7-8 and J is TRBJ1-2; 10 nucleotides match TRBD1. The J segment lost 3 bases and the V segment lost 5 bases, leaving 6 bases of the junction unmatched. Germline V lookup: CDR1 SGHVS, CDR2 FQNEAQ. The CDR3 is made up of 15 amino acids. CDR3 residues: CASSPRTGGHYGYTF. For the CDR3, the DNA is TGTGCCAGCAGCCCACGGACAGGGGGGCACTATGGCTACACCTTC.

The chain employs TRBV7-2 and TRBJ2-3, with 8 bases identical to TRBD1. The CDR3 sequence is 16 residues long. Germline V CDR1 and CDR2: SGHTA, FQGNSA. The V segment lost 3 bases and the J segment 5 bases; nucleotides outside the gene matches: 10. For the CDR3, the DNA is TGTGCCAGCAGCTTGGCGGGACAGGTTATATTAGATACGCAGTATTTT. Translating gives CASSLAGQVILDTQYF.

The chain has TRBV7-9 and TRBJ1-3, with 9 bases matching TRBD1. Germline assignment: CDR1 SEHNR and CDR2 FQNEAQ (reference sequence). The length of the CDR3 is 13 residues. Trimming at V came to 8 bases and at J to 7 bases, leaving 6 bases not matched to a gene. CDR3 protein: CASLGQGSNTIYF. In DNA, the CDR3 is TGTGCCAGCTTGGGACAGGGTAGCAACACCATATATTTT.

The chain carries TRBV15 and TRBJ2-3; no reliable D call. The germline gives CDR1 LNHNV, CDR2 YYDKDF (reference sequence). The V end lost 0 bases, the J end lost 0 bases, and 10 bases lay between the germline ends. This CDR3 has 16 amino acids. The CDR3 nucleotides read TGTGCCACCAGCAGAGACCCCTCAAACAGCACAGATACGCAGTATTTT. It yields the protein CATSRDPSNSTDTQYF.

The rearrangement joins TRBV6-5 to TRBJ1-1; D gene ambiguous. The V end lost 6 bases, the J end lost 0 bases, and 14 bases lay between the germline ends. Looked up from germline, CDR1 is MNHEY and CDR2 is SVGAGI. The CDR3 is 15 residues long. The CDR3 protein is CASRPSLLVNTEAFF. The CDR3 bases are TGTGCCAGCAGGCCTAGCCTCTTGGTGAACACTGAAGCTTTCTTT.

V gene TRBV6-1 combines with J gene TRBJ2-7, with 7 bases matching TRBD2. The V segment lost 5 bases and the J segment 2 bases; nucleotides outside the gene matches: 0. Germline CDR1 MNHNS, CDR2 SASEGT. CDR3 length equals 12 residues. CDR3 loop: CASSSGTYEQYF. DNA of the CDR3: TGTGCCAGCAGTAGCGGGACCTACGAGCAGTACTTC.

The chain joins TRBV27 to TRBJ2-7, with 9 bases lining up with TRBD1. This CDR3 is built from 14 residues. The junction had 7 bases not matched to a gene; V was cut back by 6 bases and J by 4 bases. Germline assignment: CDR1 MNHEY and CDR2 SMNVEV (reference sequence). The CDR3 loop reads CASSRGQGPYEQYF. For the CDR3, the DNA is TGTGCCAGCAGCCGGGGACAGGGACCTTACGAGCAGTACTTC.

This sequence joins TRBV27 and TRBJ2-2; D gene uncertain. V lost 7 bases to trimming and J lost 3 bases, with 9 bases between them. Germline V lookup: CDR1 MNHEY, CDR2 SMNVEV (reference sequence). This CDR3 contains 13 residues. Written as DNA, the CDR3 is TGTGCCAGCATCAAAAGGGACACCGGGGAGCTGTTTTTT. It yields the protein CASIKRDTGELFF.

The rearrangement uses TRBV30 and TRBJ2-3; D may be TRBD1 or TRBD2 (5 bases each). V lost 4 bases, J lost 4 bases, and 6 bases lay in between. CDR1 is GTSNPN, CDR2 SVGIG, per germline (reference sequence). The CDR3 sequence is 11 residues long. The CDR3 region is CAWTGPDTQYF. CDR3 bases: TGTGCCTGGACGGGGCCAGATACGCAGTATTTT.

This clone was counted a single time. The chain uses TRBV7-9 and TRBJ2-1, with D perhaps TRBD2 (6 bases). Trimming removed 5 bases from V and 0 bases from J, with 14 bases in between. The CDR3 consists of 16 residues. Germline-derived CDR1 and CDR2 are SEHNR and FQNEAQ (reference sequence). In DNA, the CDR3 is TGTGCCAGCAGCCGTGCAATGGGACTCTCCTACAATGAGCAGTTCTTC. Protein sequence: CASSRAMGLSYNEQFF.

The rearrangement links TRBV5-6 to TRBJ2-7; no clear D. This CDR3 spans 15 amino acids. The ends were cut back, 0 bases at V and 2 bases at J, with 12 bases in the middle. CDR1 is SGHDT and CDR2 is YYEEEE in the germline V gene. The CDR3 nucleotides read TGTGCCAGCAGCTTGGCACAGCTCTCCCCCTACGAGCAGTACTTC. Translated: CASSLAQLSPYEQYF.

V gene TRBV5-4 combines with J gene TRBJ2-7, with 9 bases identical to TRBD1. The CDR3 extends over 14 amino acids. From germline, CDR1 is SGHNT and CDR2 YYREEE (reference sequence). The ends lost 2 bases at V and 4 bases at J; junction bases unmatched: 4. As DNA, the CDR3 is TGTGCCAGCAGCTTACAGACAGGGGGGTACGAGCAGTACTTC. Encoded protein: CASSLQTGGYEQYF.

The chain joins TRBV19 to TRBJ2-1; D is ambiguous. The CDR3 spans 15 residues. V lost 5 bases and J lost 3, with 14 bases in between. CDR1 and CDR2 from the germline V gene are LNHDA and SQIVND (reference sequence). The chain's CDR3 is CASSQAARYYNEQFF. DNA of the CDR3: TGTGCCAGTAGTCAGGCAGCGAGATACTACAATGAGCAGTTCTTC.

This sequence joins TRBV7-8 and TRBJ2-5, with 13 positions matching TRBD2. Matching the DNA end better, TRBJ2-7 makes the J call doubtful. This CDR3 comprises 14 residues. The germline V gene has CDR1 SGHVS and CDR2 FQNEAQ. In nucleotides, the CDR3 is TGTGCCAGCAGCTTAGGGACTAGCGGGAGCGAGCAGTACTTC. Encoded protein: CASSLGTSGSEQYF.

V gene TRBV28 combines with J gene TRBJ1-5, with TRBD1 as a possible D gene (5 bases). V lost 1 base and J lost 4, with 14 bases in between. Germline V gene lookup returns CDR1 MDHEN and CDR2 SYDVKM. The CDR3 contains 16 residues. CDR3 protein: CASSLFSRQFNQPQHF. In nucleotides, the CDR3 is TGTGCCAGCAGTTTATTTTCCCGACAGTTTAATCAGCCCCAGCATTTT.

The chain carries TRBV19 and TRBJ1-5, with TRBD1 matching over 10 bases. From germline, CDR1 is LNHDA and CDR2 SQIVND (reference sequence). The CDR3 sequence is 16 residues long. The J segment lost 3 bases and the V segment lost 5 bases, leaving 7 bases of the junction unmatched. CDR3 sequence reads: CASSYRDRGLNQPQHF. CDR3 bases: TGTGCCAGTAGTTACCGGGACAGGGGCCTCAATCAGCCCCAGCATTTT.

The genes are TRBV19 and TRBJ1-5; 9 bases are a match to TRBD1. V trimming: 6 bases; J trimming: 2 bases; junction bases outside the gene matches: 5. Looked up from germline, CDR1 is LNHDA and CDR2 is SQIVND (reference sequence). CDR3 length: 15 amino acids. In DNA form, the CDR3 reads TGTGCCAGTAGAAGGACAGGGGCCGGCAATCAGCCCCAGCATTTT. This codes for CASRRTGAGNQPQHF.